This paragraph covers one TCR beta chain sequence. Its antigen is still unknown. The Oncomine TCR Beta short-read assay was applied to DNA of cultured CD4+ T cells. TCRdb re-analysed the PCR reads in MiXCR, keeping a single row per CDR3 protein. The sample holds approximately 18,000 distinct CDR3 sequences, around 58% seen once. The data were taken from a study of vaccination and CD4 T cells after COVID-19. Across the whole study: Cellular stimulation was performed using overlapping spike peptides derived from SARS-CoV-2, HCoV-NL63, HCoV-OC43 and HCoV-229E. For control cultures, the treatment was a CEFX pool, an HIV-1 Nef pool, or no peptide.

Treatment in this sample: approximately 10-day PBMC culture with coronavirus spike peptide pools or control peptides (ViraFEST assay). Patients returned positive PCR results between March and December 2020, earlier than US Alpha, Beta and Delta variants. The authors isolated CD4+ T cells by negative selection after 10 days of culture. CDR3 length: 18 amino acids. With 3 bases removed from V and 3 bases from J, the gap between germline ends came to 21 bases. Germline CDR1 MDHEN, CDR2 SYDVKM. The chain couples TRBV28 to TRBJ1-5; D is possibly TRBD1 (5 bases). Source material: CD4+ T cells from blood, cultured in vitro. The sequence was collected from a human donor who had recovered from COVID-19. In DNA form, the CDR3 reads TGTGCCAGCAGTTTGTCCGGGACTTTCCATATGGCCAATCAGCCCCAGCATTTT. It codes for CASSLSGTFHMANQPQHF. The variable domain in full, with the rest retrieved from reference TRBV28 and TRBJ1-5, is DVKVTQSSRYLVKRTGEKVFLECVQDMDHENMFWYRQDPGLGLRLIYFSYDVKMKEKGDIPEGYSVSREKKERFSLILESASTNQTSMYLCASSLSGTFHMANQPQHFGDGTRLSIL.